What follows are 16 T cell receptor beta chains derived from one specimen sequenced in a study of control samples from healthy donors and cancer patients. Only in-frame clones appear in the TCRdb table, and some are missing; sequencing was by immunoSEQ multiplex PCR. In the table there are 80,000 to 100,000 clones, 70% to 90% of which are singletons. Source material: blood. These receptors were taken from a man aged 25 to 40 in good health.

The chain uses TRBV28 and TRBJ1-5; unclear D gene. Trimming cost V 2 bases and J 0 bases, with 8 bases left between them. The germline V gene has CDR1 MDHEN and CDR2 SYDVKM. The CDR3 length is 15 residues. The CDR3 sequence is CASSLPVFSNQPQHF. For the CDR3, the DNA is TGTGCCAGCAGTTTACCAGTTTTTAGCAATCAGCCCCAGCATTTT.

CDR3 residues: CASSPRREDTEAFF. CDR3 sequence (DNA): TGTGCCAGCAGCCCGAGGAGGGAGGACACTGAAGCTTTCTTT. The V call is TRBV7-9, the J call TRBJ1-1; no definite D call. The length of the CDR3 is 14 residues. The germline V and J ends were trimmed by 5 bases and 3 bases, with 13 bases remaining between them. Per the germline V gene, CDR1 is SEHNR and CDR2 is FQNEAQ (reference sequence).

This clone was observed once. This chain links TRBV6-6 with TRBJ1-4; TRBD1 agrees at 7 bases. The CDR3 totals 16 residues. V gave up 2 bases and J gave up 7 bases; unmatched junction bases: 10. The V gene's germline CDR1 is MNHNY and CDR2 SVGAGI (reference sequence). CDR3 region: CASSYGETGESEKLFF. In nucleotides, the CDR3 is TGTGCCAGCAGTTACGGAGAAACAGGGGAGAGTGAAAAACTGTTTTTT.

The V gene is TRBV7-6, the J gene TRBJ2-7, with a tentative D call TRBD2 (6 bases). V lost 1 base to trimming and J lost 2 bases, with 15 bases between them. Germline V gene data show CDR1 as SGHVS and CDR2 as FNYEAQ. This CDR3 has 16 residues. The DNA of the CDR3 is TGTGCCAGCAGCTTAGAGGGAAGACTAGGCACCTACGAGCAGTACTTC. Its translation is CASSLEGRLGTYEQYF.

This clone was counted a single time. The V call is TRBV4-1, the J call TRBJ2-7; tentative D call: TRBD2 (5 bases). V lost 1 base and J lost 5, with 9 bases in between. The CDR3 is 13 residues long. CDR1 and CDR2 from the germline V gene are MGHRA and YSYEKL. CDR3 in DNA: TGCGCCAGCAGCCAAGCGGAGGTAAACGAGCAGTACTTC. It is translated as CASSQAEVNEQYF.

The CDR3: CASTSKDRGLNEQYF. In DNA form, the CDR3 reads TGTGCCAGTACCTCCAAGGACAGGGGGCTCAACGAGCAGTACTTC. This chain joins TRBV19 and TRBJ2-7; 11 bases line up with TRBD1. The CDR3 is made up of 15 amino acids. The ends lost 7 bases at V and 5 bases at J; junction bases unmatched: 10. Germline CDR1 is LNHDA and CDR2 is SQIVND (reference sequence).

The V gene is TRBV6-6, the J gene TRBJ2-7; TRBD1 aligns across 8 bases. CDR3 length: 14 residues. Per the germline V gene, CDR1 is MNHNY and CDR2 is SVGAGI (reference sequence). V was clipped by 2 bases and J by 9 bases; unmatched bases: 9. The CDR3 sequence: CASSYKQGELGQYF. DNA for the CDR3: TGTGCCAGCAGTTACAAACAGGGGGAACTAGGGCAGTACTTC.

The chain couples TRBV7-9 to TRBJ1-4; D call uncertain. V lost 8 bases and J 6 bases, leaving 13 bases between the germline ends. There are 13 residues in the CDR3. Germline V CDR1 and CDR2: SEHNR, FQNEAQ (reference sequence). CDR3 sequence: CASGRIGDEKLFF. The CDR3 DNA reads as TGTGCCAGCGGCCGGATTGGGGATGAAAAACTGTTTTTT.

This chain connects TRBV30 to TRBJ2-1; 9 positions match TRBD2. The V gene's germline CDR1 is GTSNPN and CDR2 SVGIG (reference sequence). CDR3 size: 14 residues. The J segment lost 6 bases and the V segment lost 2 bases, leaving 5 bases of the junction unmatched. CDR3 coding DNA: TGTGCCTGGAGTATGAGACTAGCGGTCAATGAGCAGTTCTTC. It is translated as CAWSMRLAVNEQFF.

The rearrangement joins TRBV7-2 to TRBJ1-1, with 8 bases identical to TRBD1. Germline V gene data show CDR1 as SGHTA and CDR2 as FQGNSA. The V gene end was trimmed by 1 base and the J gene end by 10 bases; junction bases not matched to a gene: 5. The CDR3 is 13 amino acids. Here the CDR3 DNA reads TGTGCCAGCAGCTTAGAGACAGGGGCTGGAGCTTTCTTT. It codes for CASSLETGAGAFF.

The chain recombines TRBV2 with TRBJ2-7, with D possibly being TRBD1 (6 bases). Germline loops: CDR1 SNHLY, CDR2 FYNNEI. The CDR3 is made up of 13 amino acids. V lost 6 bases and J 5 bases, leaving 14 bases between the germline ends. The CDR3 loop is CASSLNRVNEQYF. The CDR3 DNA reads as TGTGCCAGCAGCTTAAACAGGGTCAACGAGCAGTACTTC.

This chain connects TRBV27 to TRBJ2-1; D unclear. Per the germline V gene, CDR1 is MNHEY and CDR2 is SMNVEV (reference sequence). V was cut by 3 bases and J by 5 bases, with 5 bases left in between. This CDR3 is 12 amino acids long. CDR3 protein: CASSLIDNEQFF. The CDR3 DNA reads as TGTGCCAGCAGTTTGATCGACAATGAGCAGTTCTTC.

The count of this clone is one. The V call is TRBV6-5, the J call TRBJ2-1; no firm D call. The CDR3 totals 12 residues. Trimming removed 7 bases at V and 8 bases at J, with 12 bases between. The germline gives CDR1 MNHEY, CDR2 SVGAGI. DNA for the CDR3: TGTGCCAGCACCACAAAGGTCTATGAGCAGTTCTTC. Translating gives CASTTKVYEQFF.

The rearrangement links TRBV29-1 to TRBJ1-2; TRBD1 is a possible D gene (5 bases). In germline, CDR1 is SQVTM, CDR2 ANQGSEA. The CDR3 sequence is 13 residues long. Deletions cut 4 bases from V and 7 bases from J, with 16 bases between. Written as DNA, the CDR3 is TGCAGCGTTGTATCCTCCCAAGGGGTTGGCTACACCTTC. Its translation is CSVVSSQGVGYTF.

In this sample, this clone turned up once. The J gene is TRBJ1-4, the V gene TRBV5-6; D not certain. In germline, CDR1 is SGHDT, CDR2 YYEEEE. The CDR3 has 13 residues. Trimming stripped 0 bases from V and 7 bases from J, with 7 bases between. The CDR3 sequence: CASSLARFEKLFF. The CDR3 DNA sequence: TGTGCCAGCAGCTTGGCCAGATTTGAAAAACTGTTTTTT.

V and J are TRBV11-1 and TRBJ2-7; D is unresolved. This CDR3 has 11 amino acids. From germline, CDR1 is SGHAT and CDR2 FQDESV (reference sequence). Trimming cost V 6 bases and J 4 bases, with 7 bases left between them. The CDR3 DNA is TGTGCCAGCAGGGGATTGTACGAGCAGTACTTC. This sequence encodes CASRGLYEQYF.